This T cell receptor (beta chain) stems from a study of shared clonotypes between healthy human individuals. V lost 2 bases, J lost 6 bases, and 15 bases lay in between. Germline V gene lookup returns CDR1 SGHKS and CDR2 YYEKEE (reference sequence). The CDR3 is 15 residues long. Donors were healthy HIV-negative adults without recent acute infections or vaccinations. Whole-study results and caveats: The generation probabilities recorded for non-shared clonotypes fell below those of clonotypes shared by all four donors.

This table comes from immunoSEQ multiplex PCR, and its TCRdb copy is limited to in-frame clones, with some not included. The table records approximately 2,300,000 clones, around 92% of them present only once. As to this clone: Its specificity is unknown.

The rearrangement uses TRBV5-5 and TRBJ2-1, with D possibly TRBD1 on 5 matching bases. Sample: naive CD4+ T cells from PBMCs. Subset specified: CD45RA+ positively selected. The clonotype originates from a man younger than 35 in good health. Some clones in this sample may be carry-over from other donors' samples. CDR3 region: CASSFVRQTPNEQFF. The CDR3 DNA follows: TGTGCCAGCAGCTTTGTGAGACAGACCCCCAATGAGCAGTTCTTC.